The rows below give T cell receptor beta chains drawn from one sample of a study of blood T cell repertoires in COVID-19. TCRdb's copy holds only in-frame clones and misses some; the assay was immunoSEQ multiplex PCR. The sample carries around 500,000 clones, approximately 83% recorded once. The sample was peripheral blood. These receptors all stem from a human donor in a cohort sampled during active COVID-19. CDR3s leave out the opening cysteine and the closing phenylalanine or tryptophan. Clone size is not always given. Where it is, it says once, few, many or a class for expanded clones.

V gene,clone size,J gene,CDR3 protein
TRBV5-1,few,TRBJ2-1,ASSSSLTSGEQF
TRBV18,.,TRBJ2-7,ASSPPASYEQY
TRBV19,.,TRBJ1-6,ATGGQGYSPLH
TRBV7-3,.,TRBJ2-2,ASSRPGTSGTTGELF
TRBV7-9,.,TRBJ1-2,ASSRLGQGRYGYT
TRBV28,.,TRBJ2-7,ASSLVGDRGEQY
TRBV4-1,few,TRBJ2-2,ASSQELAGGTGELF
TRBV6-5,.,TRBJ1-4,ASGTRDRNEKLF
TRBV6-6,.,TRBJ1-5,ASSYGLESNQPQH
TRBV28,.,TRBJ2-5,ASQYPGLETQY
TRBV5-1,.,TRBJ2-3,ASSLVQGSEEDTQY
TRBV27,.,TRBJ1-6,ASSAPGLGNSPLH
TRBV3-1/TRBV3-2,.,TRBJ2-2,ASSQGQGFGELF
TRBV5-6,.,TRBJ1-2,ASSLEEREGYT
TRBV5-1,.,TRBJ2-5,ASSFAGGVETQY
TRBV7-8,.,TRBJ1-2,ASSALGDRGLNYGYT
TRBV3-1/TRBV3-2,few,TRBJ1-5,ASSASGTGGANSNQPQH
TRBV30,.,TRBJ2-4,AWVEGASLAKNIQY
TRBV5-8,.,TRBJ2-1,ASSFETRSNNEQF
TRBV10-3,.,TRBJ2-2,AISESGLAGLTNTGELF
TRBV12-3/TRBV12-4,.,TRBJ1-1,ASSFNAKKEAF
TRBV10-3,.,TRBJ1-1,AISLGQGNTEAF